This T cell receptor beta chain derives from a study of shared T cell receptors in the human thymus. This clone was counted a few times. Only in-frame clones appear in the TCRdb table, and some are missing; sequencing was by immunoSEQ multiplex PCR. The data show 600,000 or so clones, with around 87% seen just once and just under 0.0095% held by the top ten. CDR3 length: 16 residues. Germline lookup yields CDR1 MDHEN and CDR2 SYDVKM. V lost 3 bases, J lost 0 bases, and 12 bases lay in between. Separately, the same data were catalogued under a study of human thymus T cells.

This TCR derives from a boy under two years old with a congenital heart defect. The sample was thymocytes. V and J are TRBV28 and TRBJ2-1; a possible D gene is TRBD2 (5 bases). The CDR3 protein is CASSFKLAYSYNEQFF. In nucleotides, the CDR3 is TGTGCCAGCAGTTTTAAGCTAGCATACTCCTACAATGAGCAGTTCTTC.